These 18 T cell receptor beta chains were sequenced from one sample in a study of T cell responses to AZD1222 COVID-19 vaccine. Some clones are missing from TCRdb's copy, which holds only in-frame ones; the method was immunoSEQ multiplex PCR. The sample holds about 55,000 clones, 87% seen once. Sequencing used peripheral blood, obtained on day 0 of AZD1222 vaccination. Receptor source: an adult in good health.

This chain links TRBV6-6 with TRBJ1-5, with D perhaps matching TRBD1 (6 bases). The CDR3 covers 21 residues. Germline assignment: CDR1 MNHNY and CDR2 SVGAGI (reference sequence). V lost 6 bases, J lost 0 bases, and 30 bases lay in between. DNA of the CDR3: TGTGCCAGCAGCAGATTATCCGTCGACTTAATCCGGGACATTAGCAATCAGCCCCAGCATTTT. This encodes CASSRLSVDLIRDISNQPQHF.

V is TRBV5-6 and J is TRBJ1-1; D remains ambiguous. CDR3 size: 13 residues. Deletions cut 4 bases from V and 4 bases from J, with 11 bases between. Germline assignment: CDR1 SGHDT and CDR2 YYEEEE. The CDR3 DNA reads as TGTGCCAGCAGCCCAGTGGGGAGCACTGAAGCTTTCTTT. Translated, it gives CASSPVGSTEAFF. The entire variable domain, with the rest obtained from reference TRBV5-6 and TRBJ1-1, is as follows: DAGVTQSPTHLIKTRGQQVTLRCSPKSGHDTVSWYQQALGQGPQFIFQYYEEEERQRGNFPDRFSGHQFPNYSSELNVNALLLGDSALYLCASSPVGSTEAFFGQGTRLTVV.

J is TRBJ2-7 and V is TRBV6-5; tentatively, D is TRBD1 or TRBD2 (5 bases each). Trimming took 6 bases from V and 0 from J, leaving 15 bases between them. Germline CDR1 MNHEY, CDR2 SVGAGI. The CDR3 extends over 15 amino acids. The CDR3 nucleotides read TGTGCCAGCAGACTAGGGACGGCTTTCTCCTACGAGCAGTACTTC. It encodes CASRLGTAFSYEQYF.

V and J are TRBV25-1 and TRBJ2-5; D call uncertain. The CDR3 contains 11 residues. Trimming stripped 7 bases from V and 7 bases from J, with 10 bases between. Germline CDR1 reads MGHDK; CDR2 reads SYGVNS. Written as DNA, the CDR3 is TGTGCCAGCACCCTCGTGGGGACCCAGTACTTC. Its protein is CASTLVGTQYF.

The chain has TRBV12-3 or TRBV12-4 and TRBJ2-7, with unresolved D. The V gene lost 5 bases and the J gene lost 2 bases, with 10 bases spanning the gap. The CDR3 covers 13 residues. CDR3 in amino acids: CASSPGPPYEQYF. The DNA for the CDR3 is TGTGCCAGCAGTCCCGGGCCCCCCTACGAGCAGTACTTC.

The chain carries TRBV2 and TRBJ1-2, with 7 bases aligning to TRBD1. The V segment lost 6 bases and the J segment 0 bases; nucleotides outside the gene matches: 4. CDR1 is SNHLY, CDR2 FYNNEI, per germline. The CDR3 contains 14 residues. Here the CDR3 DNA reads TGTGCCAGCAGCCAAGGACAGGCTAACTATGGCTACACCTTC. Encoded protein: CASSQGQANYGYTF.

The rearrangement joins TRBV6-2 or TRBV6-3 to TRBJ1-5, with TRBD1 matching 7 bases. The junction had 1 base not matched to a gene; V was cut back by 5 bases and J by 0 bases. The CDR3 covers 14 residues. CDR1 is MNHEY, CDR2 SVGEGT, per germline. CDR3 in amino acids: CASSRTGSNQPQHF. CDR3 bases: TGTGCCAGCAGTCGGACAGGTAGCAATCAGCCCCAGCATTTT.

The rearrangement joins TRBV13 to TRBJ2-1; 11 bases fit TRBD2. Germline-derived CDR1 and CDR2 are PRHDT and FYEKMQ (reference sequence). The CDR3 is 15 amino acids. After removal of 3 bases from V and 3 bases from J, the junction contained 1 base not matched to a gene. The CDR3: CASSFSGGVYNEQFF. The DNA of the CDR3 is TGTGCCAGCAGCTTTAGCGGGGGGGTCTACAATGAGCAGTTCTTC.

V usage is TRBV6-4 and J usage is TRBJ1-2, with 9 bases fitting TRBD1. Trimming cost V 4 bases and J 4 bases; bases outside gene matches: 4. This CDR3 spans 14 amino acids. The germline V gene encodes CDR1 MRHNA and CDR2 SNTAGT. The chain's CDR3 is CASSADRGVYGYTF. CDR3 DNA: TGTGCCAGCAGTGCGGACAGGGGAGTCTATGGCTACACCTTC.

This clone was recorded once. The rearrangement links TRBV9 to TRBJ2-1; 9 nucleotides align to TRBD2. V was pared by 3 bases and J by 5 bases, with 15 bases of the junction left unmatched. The CDR3 consists of 18 residues. CDR1 is SGDLS, CDR2 YYNGEE, per germline. The CDR3 loop reads CASSAPRPASGEDNEQFF. CDR3 DNA sequence: TGTGCCAGCAGCGCCCCGCGCCCAGCTAGCGGGGAAGACAATGAGCAGTTCTTC.

The CDR3 DNA follows: TGCGCCAGCAGCTTCCTGCCTGGGCAAGAGACCCAGTACTTC. Its protein is CASSFLPGQETQYF. J is TRBJ2-5 and V is TRBV5-1; D call uncertain. Germline CDR1 reads SGHRS; CDR2 reads YFSETQ. With 2 bases removed from V and 2 bases from J, the gap between germline ends came to 10 bases. The CDR3 length is 14 residues.

As to this clone: Other DNA sequences in the same sample also yield this CDR3. The J gene is TRBJ2-2, the V gene TRBV7-2, with D perhaps matching TRBD1 (5 bases). In germline, CDR1 is SGHTA, CDR2 FQGNSA. The CDR3 runs to 14 residues. With 5 bases removed from V and 2 bases from J, the gap between germline ends came to 9 bases. This chain's CDR3 is CASSLGQNTGELFF. The CDR3 region has the DNA TGTGCCAGCAGCCTCGGACAAAACACCGGGGAGCTGTTTTTT.

This clone was seen only once. J is TRBJ1-4 and V is TRBV4-3, with D uncertain. The CDR3 runs 12 residues. With 1 base removed from V and 7 bases from J, the gap between germline ends came to 4 bases. In germline, CDR1 is LGHNA, CDR2 YSLEER. The CDR3 sequence is CASSQGPEKLFF. The DNA of the CDR3 is TGCGCCAGCAGCCAAGGACCTGAAAAACTGTTTTTT.

This clone was picked up one time. The V call is TRBV28, the J call TRBJ2-7, with D uncertain. The CDR3 spans 15 residues. Germline CDR1 and CDR2: MDHEN and SYDVKM. V lost 6 bases to trimming and J lost 6 bases, with 21 bases between them. CDR3 sequence: CASSPGVWGLGEQYF. For the CDR3, the DNA is TGTGCCAGCAGCCCTGGGGTTTGGGGTCTAGGCGAGCAGTACTTC. The variable domain in full, with the rest retrieved from reference TRBV28 and TRBJ2-7, is DVKVTQSSRYLVKRTGEKVFLECVQDMDHENMFWYRQDPGLGLRLIYFSYDVKMKEKGDIPEGYSVSREKKERFSLILESASTNQTSMYLCASSPGVWGLGEQYFGPGTRLTVT.

The table lists this clone with a count of one. The V call is TRBV10-3, the J call TRBJ1-2; the D gene is possibly TRBD1 (5 bases). The ends were cut back, 5 bases at V and 9 bases at J, with 19 bases in the middle. The V gene's germline CDR1 is ENHRY and CDR2 SYGVKD. The CDR3 extends over 14 amino acids. The CDR3 nucleotides are TGTGCCATCAGTACCCGGGACCGGGGGTATCGCTACACCTTC. Its protein product is CAISTRDRGYRYTF.

This rearrangement joins TRBV4-1 to TRBJ2-1, with D possibly TRBD2 on 5 matching bases. The CDR3 spans 16 residues. Germline V CDR1 and CDR2: MGHRA, YSYEKL. V dropped 0 bases and J dropped 8 bases, with 17 bases sitting between them. The CDR3 reads CASSQELGPQIYEQFF. The CDR3 region has the DNA TGCGCCAGCAGCCAAGAACTAGGACCCCAAATCTATGAGCAGTTCTTC.

This clone occurred once. The chain uses TRBV4-2 and TRBJ2-2; 12 positions match TRBD2. Germline V gives CDR1 LGHNA, CDR2 YNFKEQ. V lost 4 bases, J lost 0 bases, and 6 bases stayed unmatched. The length of the CDR3 is 18 residues. CDR3 sequence reads: CASSPRTSGTSNTGELFF. In nucleotides, the CDR3 is TGTGCCAGCAGCCCCCGGACTAGCGGGACCTCGAACACCGGGGAGCTGTTTTTT.

As for this clone: An end of the junction does not agree with germline; a read error may underlie this. V is TRBV18 and J is TRBJ1-6; a weak D match, TRBD1 (5 bases). The CDR3 is 16 residues long. Germline CDR1 KGHSH, CDR2 LQKENI. The CDR3, as DNA: TGTGCCAGTTCACGGGGACCACAGTACGATAATTCACCCCTCCACTTT. Protein: CASSRGPQYDNSPLHF.